A single sample gave rise to the 10 T cell receptor beta chains below, sequenced in a study of response to subunit inactivated influenza vaccine (dated by TCRdb to the late 2010s). To prepare the library, RT-PCR was applied. The listed sequencing device is Illumina HiSeq 2500. TCRdb reanalyzed the raw reads on its own, using fastp at Q25 for trimming and MiXCR for clone calling, and kept in-frame beta chains. A single entry per CDR3 protein holds the most common genes and DNA from its merged rows. In this sample the table shows hundreds of thousands of distinct CDR3 sequences, approximately 18% of which occur a single time. The ten largest make up approximately 10% of the sample. The starting material was PBMCs from blood, obtained 4 to 6 days after vaccination. All receptors derive from a middle-aged man who received an inactivated influenza vaccine. Donor details come from another sample of the same person, matched by shared clones.

The chain recombines TRBV12-3 or TRBV12-4 with TRBJ2-1; perhaps TRBD1 as D (6 bases). This CDR3 contains 16 residues. V lost 1 base and J lost 0, with 10 bases in between. CDR3 loop: CASSLGGRFSYNEQFF. CDR3 DNA sequence: TGTGCCAGCAGTTTAGGGGGGCGCTTCTCCTACAATGAGCAGTTCTTC.

This clonotype was counted a few times. The V call is TRBV3-1, the J call TRBJ2-7, with D maybe TRBD1 (5 bases). This CDR3 region has 14 residues. V was shortened by 0 bases and J by 5 bases, with 11 bases between the two germline ends. Germline lookup yields CDR1 LGHDT and CDR2 YNNKEL (reference sequence). CDR3 region: CASSQDYQGHEQYF. The DNA for the CDR3 is TGTGCCAGCAGCCAAGATTACCAGGGCCACGAGCAGTACTTC.

The chain is built from TRBV12-3 or TRBV12-4 and TRBJ1-6, with D unclear. This CDR3 is built from 13 residues. V was trimmed by 5 bases and J by 9 bases, leaving 11 bases between them. CDR3 protein: CASSLSAPSPLHF. CDR3 nucleotides: TGTGCCAGCAGTCTCTCGGCCCCTTCACCCCTCCACTTT.

This clonotype was counted between two and nine times. V usage is TRBV5-5 and J usage is TRBJ1-1, with D perhaps matching TRBD1 (5 bases). Trimming shortened V by 0 bases and J by 6 bases, and 9 bases separated the two germline ends. Germline CDR1 and CDR2: SGHKS and YYEKEE (reference sequence). The CDR3 is 13 amino acids. Here the CDR3 DNA reads TGTGCCAGCAGCTTGGCAGGGTCCCCTGAAGCTTTCTTT. It translates to CASSLAGSPEAFF.

V is TRBV12-3 or TRBV12-4 and J is TRBJ2-5, with 9 bases identical to TRBD1. V trimming: 8 bases; J trimming: 4 bases; junction bases outside the gene matches: 11. This CDR3 region has 15 residues. The CDR3 region is CASGTPGQGRETQYF. DNA for the CDR3: TGTGCCAGCGGAACCCCGGGACAGGGAAGAGAGACCCAGTACTTC.

V usage is TRBV15 and J usage is TRBJ2-5, with 8 bases aligning to TRBD1. This CDR3 has 16 amino acids. J was trimmed by 5 bases and V by 0 bases; bases with no gene match: 8. Germline V CDR1 and CDR2: LNHNV, YYDKDF (reference sequence). The CDR3 loop reads CATSRDRHRGRETQYF. Here the CDR3 DNA reads TGTGCCACCAGCAGAGATCGCCACAGGGGGAGGGAGACCCAGTACTTC.

The genes are TRBV4-3 and TRBJ2-1; the D gene could be TRBD1 or TRBD2 (5 bases each). The V end was cut by 5 bases, the J end by 4 bases, with 12 bases between. Germline V gene lookup returns CDR1 LGHNA and CDR2 YSLEER. This CDR3 has 14 amino acids. CDR3 sequence (DNA): TGCGCCAGCAGCGAAGGGGACGGTTACAATGAGCAGTTCTTC. This translates into CASSEGDGYNEQFF.

This clonotype has a handful of counts. The V call is TRBV18, the J call TRBJ2-3; D may be TRBD1 (6 bases). Trimming stripped 3 bases from V and 0 bases from J, with 13 bases between. Germline V CDR1 and CDR2: KGHSH, LQKENI. This CDR3 has 16 amino acids. DNA for the CDR3: TGTGCCAGCTCACCCGGACAGACCCCTAGCACAGATACGCAGTATTTT. As protein: CASSPGQTPSTDTQYF.

This clonotype has a count of ten or more. The genes are TRBV5-1 and TRBJ2-1, with a weak D call TRBD2 (5 bases). The CDR3 runs to 15 residues. Per germline, CDR1 SGHRS and CDR2 YFSETQ. Deletions cut 2 bases from V and 7 bases from J, with 16 bases between. The CDR3 spells CASSLMPEGMNEQFF. The CDR3 bases are TGCGCCAGCAGCTTAATGCCCGAGGGTATGAATGAGCAGTTCTTC.

This clonotype has a count of ten or more. J is TRBJ2-4 and V is TRBV4-1; 8 bases line up with TRBD2. Trimming cost V 1 base and J 8 bases; bases outside gene matches: 10. The CDR3 sequence is 16 residues long. The germline V gene has CDR1 MGHRA and CDR2 YSYEKL. CDR3 DNA: TGCGCCAGCAGCCAAGGTTCTCTGACTAGCGACGACATTCAGTACTTC. Its protein is CASSQGSLTSDDIQYF.